Presented here are 25 T cell receptor beta chains from one specimen sequenced in a study of blood T cell repertoires in COVID-19. Data came from immunoSEQ multiplex PCR; TCRdb stores just in-frame clones and leaves some out. This table holds 200,000 to 300,000 clones, 75% to 85% found once. Sequences were obtained from peripheral blood. These receptors originate from a human donor in a cohort sampled during active COVID-19.

This clone has a count of ten or more. The chain carries TRBV19 and TRBJ2-1, with a tentative D call TRBD1 (7 bases). Germline values: CDR1 LNHDA, CDR2 SQIVND (reference sequence). The CDR3 is 12 residues long. The V and J ends lost 4 bases and 10 bases respectively, with 11 bases between them. The CDR3 DNA is TGTGCCAGTAGTAACAGGGGAGGCGAGCAGTTCTTC. The encoded protein is CASSNRGGEQFF.

The chain employs TRBV11-3 and TRBJ1-1, with 7 nucleotides matching TRBD1. The CDR3 spans 13 residues. V lost 5 bases and J lost 1; bases outside the gene matches: 1. From germline, CDR1 is SGHNT and CDR2 YENEEA. The CDR3 sequence: CASSRTGNTEAFF. The CDR3 DNA sequence: TGTGCCAGCAGCAGGACAGGGAACACTGAAGCTTTCTTT. The whole variable domain, filled in from reference TRBV11-3 and TRBJ1-1, reads EAGVVQSPRYKIIEKKQPVAFWCNPISGHNTLYWYLQNLGQGPELLIRYENEEAVDDSQLPKDRFSAERLKGVDSTLKIQPAELGDSAVYLCASSRTGNTEAFFGQGTRLTVV.

This clone was picked up many times. The chain joins TRBV27 to TRBJ2-7, with 8 nucleotides matching TRBD1. This CDR3 is built from 14 residues. The germline CDR1 and CDR2 sequences are MNHEY and SMNVEV (reference sequence). The V and J ends lost 3 bases and 7 bases, in that order; junction bases with no gene match: 8. The CDR3 loop is CASSFRQGAGEQYF. CDR3 nucleotides: TGTGCCAGCAGTTTTAGGCAGGGGGCAGGGGAGCAGTACTTC.

This clone has at least ten counts. The V call is TRBV4-2, the J call TRBJ2-7; 14 nucleotides agree with TRBD2. J lost 0 bases, V lost 3 bases, and 4 bases had no gene match. The CDR3 has 17 amino acids. CDR1 LGHNA and CDR2 YNFKEQ come from the germline V gene. CDR3 in amino acids: CASSHLGTSGSSYEQYF. For the CDR3, the DNA is TGTGCCAGCAGCCATCTCGGGACTAGCGGGAGCTCCTACGAGCAGTACTTC.

The chain has TRBV2 and TRBJ2-1; the match to TRBD1 covers 8 bases. Trimming at V came to 9 bases and at J to 5 bases, leaving 3 bases not matched to a gene. CDR1 is SNHLY and CDR2 is FYNNEI in the germline V gene. The length of the CDR3 is 12 residues. CDR3 coding DNA: TGTGCCAGTAGGACAGGGAACAATGAGCAGTTCTTC. This sequence encodes CASRTGNNEQFF.

The V gene is TRBV6-1, the J gene TRBJ1-1; D gene uncertain. Trimming left V 0 bases short and J 5 bases short, with 13 bases between. There are 15 residues in the CDR3. Germline CDR1 is MNHNS and CDR2 is SASEGT. The CDR3, as DNA: TGTGCCAGCAGTGAAGCTCCCGTGAGTGGTACTGAAGCTTTCTTT. Translation gives CASSEAPVSGTEAFF.

This chain joins TRBV15 and TRBJ2-7; D ambiguous. Trimming cost V 0 bases and J 2 bases, with 11 bases left between them. From germline, CDR1 is LNHNV and CDR2 YYDKDF (reference sequence). The CDR3 has 15 amino acids. The CDR3 reads CATSREAAATYEQYF. DNA of the CDR3: TGTGCCACCAGCAGAGAGGCGGCTGCAACCTACGAGCAGTACTTC.

V gene TRBV14 combines with J gene TRBJ1-4; D is ambiguous. The CDR3 length is 15 residues. V lost 4 bases and J 4 bases, leaving 13 bases between the germline ends. Germline CDR1 reads SGHDN; CDR2 reads FVKESK. CDR3 sequence reads: CASSRRREDNEKLFF. The CDR3 region has the DNA TGTGCCAGCAGCCGCCGACGCGAGGATAATGAAAAACTGTTTTTT.

This clone was seen only once. This rearrangement joins TRBV5-1 to TRBJ1-2; no clear D gene. Trimming shortened V by 5 bases and J by 6 bases, and 14 bases separated the two germline ends. CDR1 and CDR2 from the germline V gene are SGHRS and YFSETQ. This CDR3 comprises 13 residues. CDR3 in amino acids: CASSGFGPDGYTF. The CDR3 bases are TGCGCCAGCAGTGGTTTTGGGCCAGATGGCTACACCTTC. Full variable domain (missing parts from reference TRBV5-1 and TRBJ1-2): KAGVTQTPRYLIKTRGQQVTLSCSPISGHRSVSWYQQTPGQGLQFLFEYFSETQRNKGNFPGRFSGRQFSNSRSEMNVSTLELGDSALYLCASSGFGPDGYTFGSGTRLTVV.

This clone has just one count. The chain has TRBV19 and TRBJ2-1; perhaps TRBD2 as D (6 bases). V was shortened by 3 bases and J by 15 bases, with 18 bases between the two germline ends. There are 13 residues in the CDR3. Germline CDR1 reads LNHDA; CDR2 reads SQIVND (reference sequence). CDR3 nucleotide sequence: TGTGCCAGTAGTATCGGGGAGGATACACCAGCGTTCTTC. This codes for CASSIGEDTPAFF.

The rearrangement joins TRBV28 to TRBJ2-5; perhaps TRBD2 as D (5 bases). The CDR3 runs to 14 residues. The germline CDR1 and CDR2 sequences are MDHEN and SYDVKM. Trimming took 2 bases from V and 5 from J, leaving 12 bases between them. CDR3 DNA sequence: TGTGCCAGCAGTTTAGGACTGCGCGGGGAGACCCAGTACTTC. Its protein is CASSLGLRGETQYF.

V gene TRBV2 combines with J gene TRBJ2-3; D possibly corresponds to TRBD2 (6 bases). The V and J ends lost 6 bases and 0 bases respectively, with 19 bases between them. The CDR3 sequence is 17 residues long. Germline V gives CDR1 SNHLY, CDR2 FYNNEI. DNA of the CDR3: TGTGCCAGCAGGGAGCCTGGGCGGGGAAATAGCACAGATACGCAGTATTTT. It codes for CASREPGRGNSTDTQYF.

The chain employs TRBV5-4 and TRBJ2-2, with D unclear. The germline V gene encodes CDR1 SGHNT and CDR2 YYREEE (reference sequence). CDR3 size: 15 residues. The ends were cut back, 0 bases at V and 0 bases at J, with 6 bases in the middle. CDR3 bases: TGTGCCAGCAGCTTGGACACAACGAACACCGGGGAGCTGTTTTTT. Translated, it gives CASSLDTTNTGELFF.

This clone has only one observation. The chain has TRBV5-6 and TRBJ2-7; D might be TRBD1 (5 bases). Trimming removed 1 base at V and 5 bases at J, with 10 bases between. CDR3 length: 13 amino acids. The germline CDR1 and CDR2 sequences are SGHDT and YYEEEE. The CDR3 bases are TGTGCCAGCAGCTTGCGCTTCAGGGACGAGCAGTACTTC. Translation gives CASSLRFRDEQYF.

The chain uses TRBV30 and TRBJ1-1; 7 bases are shared with TRBD1. Germline lookup yields CDR1 GTSNPN and CDR2 SVGIG (reference sequence). V lost 2 bases and J lost 7; bases outside the gene matches: 13. The CDR3 sequence is 15 residues long. CDR3 loop: CAWSPREGGLGEAFF. The CDR3 nucleotides are TGTGCCTGGAGTCCCAGGGAAGGGGGCCTGGGTGAAGCTTTCTTT.

CDR3 sequence: CASSLGSSGSNLNEQFF. DNA for the CDR3: TGTGCCAGCAGCTTAGGCTCTAGCGGGAGTAATTTAAATGAGCAGTTCTTC. The rearrangement links TRBV11-2 to TRBJ2-1; TRBD2 agrees at 10 bases. Germline values: CDR1 SGHAT, CDR2 FQNNGV. V lost 1 base to trimming and J lost 7 bases; unmatched junction nucleotides: 10. The CDR3 extends over 17 amino acids. Based on the CDR3 plus reference TRBV11-2 and TRBJ2-1, the full variable domain is EAGVAQSPRYKIIEKRQSVAFWCNPISGHATLYWYQQILGQGPKLLIQFQNNGVVDDSQLPKDRFSAERLKGVDSTLKIQPAKLEDSAVYLCASSLGSSGSNLNEQFFGPGTRLTVL.

The table lists this clone with a few counts. The gene calls are TRBV3-1 (or the pseudogene TRBV3-2) and TRBJ2-5; a possible D gene is TRBD2 (7 bases). The CDR3 length is 13 residues. Germline loops: CDR1 LGHDT, CDR2 YNNKEL (reference sequence). V was cut by 6 bases and J by 5 bases, with 13 bases left in between. CDR3 nucleotides: TGTGCCAGCAGGGGGGGGGCGTGGGAGACCCAGTACTTC. Its translation is CASRGGAWETQYF.

This sequence joins TRBV19 and TRBJ2-1; a weak D match, TRBD1 (6 bases). CDR1 is LNHDA and CDR2 is SQIVND in the germline V gene (reference sequence). V was clipped by 0 bases and J by 7 bases, with 25 bases between them. This CDR3 comprises 19 residues. The CDR3 DNA is TGTGCCAGTAGTATAGATGCCGCTCCGCCAGGGGTCTATGGGAATGAGCAGTTCTTC. Its protein product is CASSIDAAPPGVYGNEQFF.

The V gene is TRBV28, the J gene TRBJ1-2; 11 positions agree with TRBD1. CDR1 and CDR2 (germline): MDHEN, SYDVKM. The CDR3 sequence is 15 residues long. V lost 5 bases to trimming and J lost 3 bases; unmatched junction nucleotides: 5. In DNA form, the CDR3 reads TGTGCCAGCAGTCATTCGGGACAGGGGGACTATGGCTACACCTTC. Encoded protein: CASSHSGQGDYGYTF.

The J gene is TRBJ2-1, the V gene TRBV7-3; the D gene is possibly TRBD2 (5 bases). The germline gives CDR1 SGHTA, CDR2 FQGTGA. The CDR3 runs to 16 residues. With 5 bases removed from V and 1 base from J, the gap between germline ends came to 15 bases. The CDR3 spells CASSPPTILSYNEQFF. The DNA for the CDR3 is TGTGCCAGCAGCCCACCGACTATTTTATCCTACAATGAGCAGTTCTTC.

The chain carries TRBV30 and TRBJ2-5, with 9 bases fitting TRBD1. From germline, CDR1 is GTSNPN and CDR2 SVGIG (reference sequence). The CDR3 consists of 18 residues. J lost 4 bases, V lost 1 base, and 16 bases had no gene match. The CDR3 reads CAWSGNQQGARVSETQYF. The CDR3 bases are TGTGCCTGGAGTGGGAACCAACAGGGGGCGCGAGTTTCAGAGACCCAGTACTTC. Combining the CDR3 with reference TRBV30 and TRBJ2-5 gives the whole variable domain SQTIHQWPATLVQPVGSPLSLECTVEGTSNPNLYWYRQAAGRGLQLLFYSVGIGQISSEVPQNLSASRPQDRQFILSSKKLLLSDSGFYLCAWSGNQQGARVSETQYFGPGTRLLVL.

V and J are TRBV2 and TRBJ2-5, with D perhaps TRBD2 (5 bases). The germline V gene has CDR1 SNHLY and CDR2 FYNNEI. CDR3 length: 13 amino acids. V lost 3 bases, J lost 1 base, and 6 bases lay in between. CDR3 sequence (DNA): TGTGCCAGCAGTGAGGACTTCCAAGAGACCCAGTACTTC. It translates to CASSEDFQETQYF.

The CDR3 protein is CATRSLNTGELFF. The DNA for the CDR3 is TGTGCCACCCGCTCACTGAACACCGGGGAGCTGTTTTTT. The genes are TRBV12-3 or TRBV12-4 and TRBJ2-2; D remains unclear. Between the trimmed V and J ends, which lost 10 bases and 1 base, there was a span of 10 bases. The CDR3 contains 13 residues.

The chain is built from TRBV6-5 and TRBJ1-2; D is unclear. This CDR3 comprises 13 residues. Trimming removed 10 bases from V and 0 bases from J, with 12 bases in between. Germline lookup yields CDR1 MNHEY and CDR2 SVGAGI. CDR3 residues: CANSVDANYGYTF. The CDR3 DNA reads TGTGCCAATTCGGTAGATGCTAACTATGGCTACACCTTC.

This clone has more than one count but fewer than ten. The chain recombines TRBV2 with TRBJ2-5, with D perhaps being TRBD1 or TRBD2 (5 bases each). V was shortened by 10 bases and J by 6 bases, with 18 bases between the two germline ends. Germline lookup yields CDR1 SNHLY and CDR2 FYNNEI. The CDR3 length is 13 residues. CDR3 nucleotides: TGTGCCACCAGAGGGCAGGGTGAAAAGACCCAGTACTTC. Its protein is CATRGQGEKTQYF.